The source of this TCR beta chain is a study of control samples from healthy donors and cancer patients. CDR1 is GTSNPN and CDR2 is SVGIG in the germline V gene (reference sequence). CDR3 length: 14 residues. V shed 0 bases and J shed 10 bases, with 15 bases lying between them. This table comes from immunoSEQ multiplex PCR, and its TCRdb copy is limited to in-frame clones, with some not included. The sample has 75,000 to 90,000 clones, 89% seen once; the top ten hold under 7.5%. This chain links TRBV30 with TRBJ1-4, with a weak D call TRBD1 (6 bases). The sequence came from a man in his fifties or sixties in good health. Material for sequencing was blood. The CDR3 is CAWSVWSGGGKLFF. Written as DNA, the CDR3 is TGTGCCTGGAGTGTATGGTCAGGAGGGGGAAAACTGTTTTTT.